Following are 7 T cell receptor beta chains from one sample sequenced in a study of yellow fever vaccine responses in identical twins. TCRdb independently ran MiXCR on the RT-PCR reads; one entry per CDR3 protein. The data show several thousand distinct CDR3 sequences, roughly 86% seen once. Sequencing was performed on T cells from blood (PBMCs), unsorted or a sorted subset (not recorded which), taken before or after yellow fever vaccination (not recorded which). These receptors all stem from a woman under 30 who received the yellow fever vaccine.

J is TRBJ2-5 and V is TRBV5-5; 7 bases agree with TRBD1. Trimming removed 0 bases from V and 4 bases from J; junction bases left unmatched: 12. The CDR3 consists of 17 residues. CDR1 and CDR2 from the germline V gene are SGHKS and YYEKEE (reference sequence). CDR3 in DNA: TGTGCCAGCAGCTTGGCCGTGAAAGGACAGGCGCGAGAGACCCAGTACTTC. It specifies CASSLAVKGQARETQYF. The whole variable domain, filled in from reference TRBV5-5 and TRBJ2-5, reads DAGVTQSPTHLIKTRGQQVTLRCSPISGHKSVSWYQQVLGQGPQFIFQYYEKEERGRGNFPDRFSARQFPNYSSELNVNALLLGDSALYLCASSLAVKGQARETQYFGPGTRLLVL.

The V and J genes are TRBV6-5 and TRBJ2-7, with 8 bases identical to TRBD2. Germline lookup yields CDR1 MNHEY and CDR2 SVGAGI. Trimming took 1 base from V and 5 from J; bases not matched to a gene: 10. The CDR3 spans 16 residues. CDR3 protein: CASSYYPGLVRDEQYF. The DNA of the CDR3 is TGTGCCAGCAGTTACTATCCGGGACTAGTAAGGGACGAGCAGTACTTC.

The chain carries TRBV2 and TRBJ2-7, with D maybe TRBD1 (6 bases). Trimming shortened V by 4 bases and J by 0 bases, and 10 bases separated the two germline ends. CDR3 length: 14 residues. CDR1 SNHLY and CDR2 FYNNEI come from the germline V gene. CDR3 nucleotides: TGTGCCAGCAGTGGGACAGCGAGCTCCTACGAGCAGTACTTC. It is translated as CASSGTASSYEQYF.

The V and J genes are TRBV2 and TRBJ2-4; TRBD1 matches at 10 bases. With V trimmed by 2 bases and J by 4 bases, 5 bases remained unmatched. CDR3 length: 16 amino acids. The germline CDR1 and CDR2 sequences are SNHLY and FYNNEI. The CDR3 protein is CASSENRDRGKNIQYF. The DNA for the CDR3 is TGTGCCAGCAGTGAAAACCGGGACAGGGGAAAAAACATTCAGTACTTC.

The chain is built from TRBV2 and TRBJ2-3; D remains ambiguous. Germline V gene sequence: CDR1 SNHLY, CDR2 FYNNEI. The CDR3 totals 11 residues. V was shortened by 4 bases and J by 3 bases, with 2 bases between the two germline ends. The CDR3 DNA reads as TGTGCCAGCAGTGTAACAGATACGCAGTATTTT. Its translation is CASSVTDTQYF.

The V gene is TRBV6-1, the J gene TRBJ1-1; 7 bases fit TRBD1. With V trimmed by 5 bases and J by 0 bases, 9 bases remained unmatched. From germline, CDR1 is MNHNS and CDR2 SASEGT. The CDR3 loop spans 16 amino acids. The CDR3 bases are TGTGCCAGCAGTCCTCAGGGGGGCCCTTTGAACACTGAAGCTTTCTTT. As protein: CASSPQGGPLNTEAFF.

In its sample, this clonotype was seen a few times. The chain uses TRBV4-3 and TRBJ1-2; 9 bases line up with TRBD1. Germline V gives CDR1 LGHNA, CDR2 YSLEER. The CDR3 loop spans 17 amino acids. J was trimmed by 6 bases and V by 1 base; bases with no gene match: 12. The CDR3 nucleotides read TGCGCCAGCAGCCAAGCTTCATGGGACAGGGAGAAGGATGGCTACACCTTC. Translated: CASSQASWDREKDGYTF.